This T cell receptor beta chain was profiled in a study of technical replicates of blood from several donors. Using immunoSEQ multiplex PCR, the repertoire was profiled, and TCRdb retains in-frame clones only, with some absent. This sample has more than 65,000 clones, with 75% to 85% found just once. V shed 5 bases, J shed 7 bases, and the junction held 9 bases outside the gene matches. The V gene's germline CDR1 is LNHDA and CDR2 SQIVND (reference sequence). The CDR3 has 16 residues. The sequence came from a human donor in good health. Some clones in this sample may be carry-over from other donors' samples. Sequenced material: PBMCs. The chain links TRBV19 to TRBJ2-1; 12 bases align to TRBD2. The CDR3 DNA sequence: TGTGCCAGTAGTGGAGCTACTAGCGGGGGGCGAAATGAGCAGTTCTTC. Translation: CASSGATSGGRNEQFF.